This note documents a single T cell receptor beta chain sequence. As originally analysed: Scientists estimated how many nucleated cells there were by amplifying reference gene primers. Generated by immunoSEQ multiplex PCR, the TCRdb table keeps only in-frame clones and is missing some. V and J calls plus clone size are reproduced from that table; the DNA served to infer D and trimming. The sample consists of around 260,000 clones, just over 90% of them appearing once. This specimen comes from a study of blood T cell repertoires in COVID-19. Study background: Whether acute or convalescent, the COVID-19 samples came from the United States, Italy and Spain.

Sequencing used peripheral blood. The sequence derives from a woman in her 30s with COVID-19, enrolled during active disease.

CDR3 in amino acids: CSAWDRGLLGYTF. The CDR3 DNA reads TGCAGCGCCTGGGACAGGGGGCTGCTTGGCTACACCTTC. The chain links TRBV29-1 to TRBJ1-2; 12 positions agree with TRBD1. The ends lost 7 bases at V and 7 bases at J; junction bases unmatched: 7. CDR3 length: 13 residues. Germline V gene sequence: CDR1 SQVTM, CDR2 ANQGSEA.